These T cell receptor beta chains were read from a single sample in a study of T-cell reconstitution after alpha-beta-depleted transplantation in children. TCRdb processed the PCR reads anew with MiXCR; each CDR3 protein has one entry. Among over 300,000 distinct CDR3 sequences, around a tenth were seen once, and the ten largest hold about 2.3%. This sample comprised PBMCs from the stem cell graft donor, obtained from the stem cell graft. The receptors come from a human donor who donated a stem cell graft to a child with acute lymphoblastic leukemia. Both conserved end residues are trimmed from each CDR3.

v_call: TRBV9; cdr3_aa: ASSVAGSGEQY
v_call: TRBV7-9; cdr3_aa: ASSFDLGTFGYEQY
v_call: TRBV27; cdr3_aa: ASSLSTGMQY
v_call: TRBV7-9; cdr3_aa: ASSAGASGTQY
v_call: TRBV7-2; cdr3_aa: ASSLSGRLTLSGANVLT
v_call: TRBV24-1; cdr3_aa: ATSDAKGVNTGELF
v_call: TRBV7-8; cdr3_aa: ASSSTRDRGGYEQY
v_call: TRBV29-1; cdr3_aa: SVGGGRAANEQF
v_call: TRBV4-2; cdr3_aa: ASSQDIGRSNYGYT
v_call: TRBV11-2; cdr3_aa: ASSLVMGAVTIPPGANVLT
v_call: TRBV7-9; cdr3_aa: ASSRDSVAVGRELF
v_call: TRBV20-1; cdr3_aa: SAEAGGGNEQF
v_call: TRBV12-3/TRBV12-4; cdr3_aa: ASSFDFGLGGELF
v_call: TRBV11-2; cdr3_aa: ASSLLAAAGDTQY
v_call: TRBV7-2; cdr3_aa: ASSSLGTDTQY
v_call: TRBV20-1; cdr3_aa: SASGRVVNSISPLH
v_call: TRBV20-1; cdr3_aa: SARTRSFGDTQY
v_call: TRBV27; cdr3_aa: ASSLSRGGEKLF
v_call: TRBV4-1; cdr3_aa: ASSQGVLAGDYEQY
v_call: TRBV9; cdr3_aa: ASEGLLTDTQY
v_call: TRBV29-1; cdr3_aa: SVEGVGQPQH
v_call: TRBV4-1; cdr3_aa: ASSQPEAGGLETQY
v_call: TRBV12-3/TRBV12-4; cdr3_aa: ASTETSGYGETQY
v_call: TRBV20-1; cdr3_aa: SAPDTYEQY
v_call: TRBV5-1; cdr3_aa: ASSLGAPTDTQY
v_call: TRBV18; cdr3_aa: ASSNRGSSPLH
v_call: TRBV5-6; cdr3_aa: ASSSRGYQSYEQY
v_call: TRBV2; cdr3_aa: ASSSPPGADTQY
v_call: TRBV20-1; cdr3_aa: SATGGVETQY
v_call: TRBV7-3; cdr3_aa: ASSLLAGGYNEQF
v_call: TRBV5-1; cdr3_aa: ASSLEQGTEAF
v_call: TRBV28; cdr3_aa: ASSNIGGNQPQH
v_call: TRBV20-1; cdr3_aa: SARDGTGDLGYT
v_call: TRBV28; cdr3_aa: ASGPYSAKNIQY
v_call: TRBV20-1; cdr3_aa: SAPHTPGDHEQF
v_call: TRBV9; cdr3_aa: ASSDLAGSYNEQF